The 22 T cell receptor beta chains listed next were all sequenced from one sample in a study of T cell repertoires in MIS-A myocarditis. Profiling relied on immunoSEQ multiplex PCR, and the TCRdb table lists in-frame clones only, not all of them. The sample carries 760 or so clones, roughly 84% recorded once. Sequencing used pericardium tissue obtained at autopsy. The receptors derive from a man between 18 and 35 years old with fulminant myocarditis from multisystem inflammatory syndrome in adults (MIS-A) after COVID-19.

The chain employs TRBV7-3 and TRBJ2-3; D gene ambiguous. In germline, CDR1 is SGHTA, CDR2 FQGTGA. Trimming pared 5 bases from V and 0 bases from J, leaving 9 bases between. The CDR3 loop spans 14 amino acids. CDR3: CASSIQHSTDTQYF. The CDR3 DNA is TGTGCCAGCAGCATACAGCACAGCACAGATACGCAGTATTTT.

V usage is TRBV27 and J usage is TRBJ2-7; 8 bases agree with TRBD2. This CDR3 spans 15 amino acids. Germline loops: CDR1 MNHEY, CDR2 SMNVEV (reference sequence). Unmatched junction bases numbered 7, after V lost 6 bases and J lost 0 bases. Here the CDR3 DNA reads TGTGCCAGCAGCCGGCGGGGGGCGCTCTCCTACGAGCAGTACTTC. Translated: CASSRRGALSYEQYF.

The chain joins TRBV6-5 to TRBJ1-2; TRBD1 aligns across 8 bases. Germline values: CDR1 MNHEY, CDR2 SVGAGI. There are 13 residues in the CDR3. V shed 10 bases and J 2 bases; nucleotides not matched to a gene: 6. CDR3 in DNA: TGTGCCATTTCGCAGGGGGCAAACTATGGCTACACCTTC. As protein: CAISQGANYGYTF.

The V gene is TRBV2, the J gene TRBJ2-2; no reliable D call. The CDR3 loop spans 14 amino acids. Germline lookup yields CDR1 SNHLY and CDR2 FYNNEI. V dropped 3 bases and J dropped 3 bases, with 8 bases sitting between them. CDR3 sequence: CASSDESDTGELFF. The CDR3 region has the DNA TGTGCCAGCAGTGACGAAAGCGACACCGGGGAGCTGTTTTTT.

This chain joins TRBV6-5 and TRBJ2-7; D not resolved. CDR3 length: 13 residues. V was trimmed by 6 bases and J by 3 bases, leaving 12 bases between them. Germline assignment: CDR1 MNHEY and CDR2 SVGAGI. The CDR3 spells CASSPLLGYEQYF. CDR3 sequence (DNA): TGTGCCAGCAGCCCCCTCCTTGGCTACGAGCAGTACTTC.

The chain has TRBV5-1 and TRBJ2-3; the D gene is possibly TRBD2 (5 bases). Trimming removed 5 bases at V and 6 bases at J, with 16 bases between. Germline V CDR1 and CDR2: SGHRS, YFSETQ. The CDR3 extends over 14 amino acids. CDR3 in DNA: TGCGCCAGCAGTAAGATTAGGGAGACCGATACGCAGTATTTT. This gives the protein CASSKIRETDTQYF.

J is TRBJ1-1 and V is TRBV19; no clear D gene. Germline V gene lookup returns CDR1 LNHDA and CDR2 SQIVND (reference sequence). V was cut by 0 bases and J by 5 bases, with 7 bases left in between. The CDR3 covers 13 residues. The CDR3 DNA reads TGTGCCAGTAGTATAGACACGACGACTGAAGCTTTCTTT. Amino acid sequence: CASSIDTTTEAFF.

The J gene is TRBJ2-2, the V gene TRBV6-2 or TRBV6-3; D unresolved. Trimming shortened V by 5 bases and J by 4 bases, and 5 bases separated the two germline ends. The CDR3 loop spans 12 amino acids. Germline CDR1 and CDR2: MNHEY and SVGEGT. CDR3 sequence: CASSTGTGELFF. CDR3 DNA sequence: TGTGCCAGCAGTACCGGCACCGGGGAGCTGTTTTTT.

This chain joins TRBV2 and TRBJ2-1; 10 bases fit TRBD1. The CDR3 spans 16 residues. V trimming: 8 bases; J trimming: 0 bases; junction bases outside the gene matches: 7. The germline gives CDR1 SNHLY, CDR2 FYNNEI. As DNA, the CDR3 is TGTGCCAGCTTAAGGACAGGGGGACTCTCCTACAATGAGCAGTTCTTC. Amino acids: CASLRTGGLSYNEQFF.

The genes are TRBV19 and TRBJ1-1; D possibly corresponds to TRBD1 (5 bases). The V and J ends lost 3 bases and 5 bases respectively, with 13 bases between them. Germline lookup yields CDR1 LNHDA and CDR2 SQIVND (reference sequence). The CDR3 is 14 residues long. CDR3 sequence reads: CASSMTQGRTEAFF. For the CDR3, the DNA is TGTGCCAGTAGTATGACGCAGGGACGGACTGAAGCTTTCTTT.

This sequence joins TRBV18 and TRBJ1-5, with D perhaps matching TRBD1 (5 bases). The germline V gene has CDR1 KGHSH and CDR2 LQKENI. The CDR3 consists of 13 residues. The ends were cut back, 6 bases at V and 9 bases at J, with 15 bases in the middle. CDR3 protein: CASSPGRQWPQHF. CDR3 nucleotide sequence: TGTGCCAGCTCCCCGGGACGGCAGTGGCCCCAGCATTTT.

This clone was picked up one time. An end of the junction does not agree with germline; a read error may underlie this. The J gene is TRBJ1-1, the V gene TRBV25-1, with D tentatively TRBD1 (6 bases). The CDR3 sequence is 14 residues long. Germline V gene data show CDR1 as MGHDK and CDR2 as SYGVNS. As DNA, the CDR3 is TGTGCCAGCCGTGAAACAGGGTCAGGGACTGAAGCTTTCTTT. Translated: CASRETGSGTEAFF.

This clone was counted a few times. The CDR3: CASSLSLVGNQPQHF. The CDR3 region has the DNA TGTGCCAGCAGCTTATCTTTGGTGGGCAATCAGCCCCAGCATTTT. This rearrangement joins TRBV7-2 to TRBJ1-5; D uncertain. V lost 2 bases and J 2 bases, leaving 10 bases between the germline ends. This CDR3 is built from 15 residues. The germline V gene has CDR1 SGHTA and CDR2 FQGNSA.

CDR3 sequence (DNA): TGTGCCAGCAGCTTAGACGCTCCAGGCACCCAGTACTTC. This translates into CASSLDAPGTQYF. The rearrangement uses TRBV7-9 and TRBJ2-5; D is uncertain. The CDR3 sequence is 13 residues long. The ends were cut back, 1 base at V and 8 bases at J, with 11 bases in the middle. The V gene's germline CDR1 is SEHNR and CDR2 FQNEAQ (reference sequence).

The genes are TRBV28 and TRBJ1-1; TRBD1 agrees at 7 bases. J was trimmed by 8 bases and V by 7 bases; bases with no gene match: 4. The CDR3 runs to 11 residues. Germline-derived CDR1 and CDR2 are MDHEN and SYDVKM. The CDR3 nucleotides read TGTGCCAGCAATCGGGACAGCGAAGCTTTCTTT. Translating it yields CASNRDSEAFF.

V usage is TRBV9 and J usage is TRBJ1-5; D not resolved. The CDR3 runs 14 residues. CDR1 is SGDLS and CDR2 is YYNGEE in the germline V gene. Trimming took 0 bases from V and 3 from J, leaving 7 bases between them. In DNA, the CDR3 is TGTGCCAGCAGCGTAGAGCCTAACAATCAGCCCCAGCATTTT. Protein: CASSVEPNNQPQHF.

This chain joins TRBV6-5 and TRBJ2-1; TRBD2 matches at 11 bases. The CDR3 covers 14 residues. CDR1 is MNHEY, CDR2 SVGAGI, per germline. V lost 8 bases to trimming and J lost 3 bases; unmatched junction nucleotides: 3. CDR3 DNA sequence: TGTGCCAGCCGAGGGACTAGCGGCTACAATGAGCAGTTCTTC. This gives the protein CASRGTSGYNEQFF.

The J gene is TRBJ2-2, the V gene TRBV10-2; D is unclear. The ends were cut back, 2 bases at V and 8 bases at J, with 9 bases in the middle. Germline-derived CDR1 and CDR2 are WSHSY and SAAADI. This CDR3 contains 13 residues. CDR3 loop: CASSEGLYGELFF. The DNA of the CDR3 is TGCGCCAGCAGTGAGGGTCTATATGGGGAGCTGTTTTTT.

The V gene is TRBV29-1, the J gene TRBJ2-1, with 13 bases fitting TRBD2. Losses at the gene ends were 7 bases for V and 8 bases for J; bases not matched to a gene: 2. From germline, CDR1 is SQVTM and CDR2 ANQGSEA. The CDR3 has 12 amino acids. The CDR3 is CSAGLAGDEQFF. The CDR3 DNA sequence: TGCAGCGCAGGACTAGCGGGAGATGAGCAGTTCTTC.

This clone came up a few times. The chain links TRBV4-2 to TRBJ2-1; 10 nucleotides line up with TRBD2. There are 16 residues in the CDR3. CDR1 LGHNA and CDR2 YNFKEQ come from the germline V gene. With 0 bases clipped from V and 9 bases from J, the junction kept 8 bases outside the gene matches. CDR3 nucleotide sequence: TGTGCCAGCAGCCAAGATCAGCGGGAGGGCCGGGTTGAGCAGTTCTTC. Translating gives CASSQDQREGRVEQFF.

The chain carries TRBV11-2 and TRBJ1-4; D is uncertain. Trimming shortened V by 7 bases and J by 7 bases, and 16 bases separated the two germline ends. Germline-derived CDR1 and CDR2 are SGHAT and FQNNGV. CDR3 length: 14 residues. This CDR3 reads CASTHSWSGEKLFF. In DNA, the CDR3 is TGTGCCAGCACCCATTCTTGGTCAGGTGAAAAACTGTTTTTT.

The V call is TRBV4-3, the J call TRBJ2-1; TRBD2 might be the D (6 bases). The CDR3 runs 15 residues. Trimming pared 4 bases from V and 0 bases from J, leaving 10 bases between. Germline CDR1 LGHNA, CDR2 YSLEER. CDR3 sequence reads: CASSPGTFSYNEQFF. CDR3 nucleotide sequence: TGCGCCAGCAGCCCTGGGACTTTCTCCTACAATGAGCAGTTCTTC.